One T cell receptor (beta chain) is described in this entry. This sample is drawn from a study of blood T cells in healthy people across ages. Germline assignment: CDR1 MNHEY and CDR2 SVGAGI. The junction had 4 bases not matched to a gene; V was cut back by 1 base and J by 1 base. The CDR3 totals 16 residues. For the second PCR, which ran for roughly 7 to 11 cycles, a sample-barcoded 5' primer and a J-beta primer mix were used. TCRdb fed the 5' RACE reads into MiXCR, producing one record per CDR3 protein. The sample shows 760,000 or so distinct CDR3 sequences, around 25% of them seen only once. These data were also reused for a study on T cells of mothers and their children.

Sample: blood. The TCR sequence derives from a boy aged 5-17 years in good health. This chain joins TRBV6-5 and TRBJ2-5, with TRBD2 matching over 9 bases. The chain's CDR3 is CASSYFSGSAQETQYF. Here the CDR3 DNA reads TGTGCCAGCAGTTACTTTAGCGGGAGCGCCCAAGAGACCCAGTACTTC.